This T cell receptor beta chain derives from a study of T cells after yellow fever vaccination. Looking at the study overall: Some fractions had low cell numbers, and these were prepared with SMART-Seq v4 Ultra Low Input. Study-wide results and limits: The CD4 and CD8 compartments had a small share of their clonotypes in common.

One entry per CDR3 protein, called by TCRdb with MiXCR from the 5' RACE reads. Of 400,000 to 450,000 distinct CDR3 sequences in the sample, approximately 19% were seen once. This CDR3 has 12 amino acids. The V end was cut by 4 bases, the J end by 3 bases, with 7 bases between. Germline CDR1 reads MNHNS; CDR2 reads SASEGT. Details on this clonotype: Its target is unknown.

Here the sequenced sample was PBMCs, taken before the yellow fever booster vaccination. The chain is built from TRBV6-1 and TRBJ2-7; the D is unclear. The receptor was isolated from a man between 18 and 35 years old who received the YFV17D yellow fever vaccine. The CDR3 here is CASSASFYEQYF. CDR3 coding DNA: TGTGCCAGCAGTGCAAGTTTCTACGAGCAGTACTTC.